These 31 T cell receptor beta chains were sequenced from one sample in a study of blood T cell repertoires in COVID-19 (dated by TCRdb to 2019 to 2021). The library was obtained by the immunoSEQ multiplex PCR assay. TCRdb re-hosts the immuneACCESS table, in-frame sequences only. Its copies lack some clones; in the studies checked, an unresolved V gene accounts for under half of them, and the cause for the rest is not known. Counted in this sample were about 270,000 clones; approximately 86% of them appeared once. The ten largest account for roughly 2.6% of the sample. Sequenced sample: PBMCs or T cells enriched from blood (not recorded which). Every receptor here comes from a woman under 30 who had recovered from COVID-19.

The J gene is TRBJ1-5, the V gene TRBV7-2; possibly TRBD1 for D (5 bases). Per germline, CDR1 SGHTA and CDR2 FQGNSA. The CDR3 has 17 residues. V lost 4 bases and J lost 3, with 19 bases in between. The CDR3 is CASSSKPGLGDNQPQHF. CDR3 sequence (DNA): TGTGCCAGCAGCTCCAAACCGGGACTGGGAGACAATCAGCCCCAGCATTTT.

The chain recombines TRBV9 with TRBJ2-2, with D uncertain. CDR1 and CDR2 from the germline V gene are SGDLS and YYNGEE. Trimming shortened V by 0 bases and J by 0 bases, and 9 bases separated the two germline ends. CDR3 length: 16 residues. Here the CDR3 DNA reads TGTGCCAGCAGCGTAGATCTAGGTGCGAACACCGGGGAGCTGTTTTTT. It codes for CASSVDLGANTGELFF.

This CDR3 is CASSPGQGLEAFF. The CDR3 DNA is TGTGCCAGCAGCCCGGGACAGGGCCTTGAAGCTTTCTTT. The genes are TRBV11-3 and TRBJ1-1; 9 positions agree with TRBD1. The V and J ends lost 5 bases and 7 bases, in that order; junction bases with no gene match: 5. This CDR3 contains 13 residues. Germline lookup yields CDR1 SGHNT and CDR2 YENEEA.

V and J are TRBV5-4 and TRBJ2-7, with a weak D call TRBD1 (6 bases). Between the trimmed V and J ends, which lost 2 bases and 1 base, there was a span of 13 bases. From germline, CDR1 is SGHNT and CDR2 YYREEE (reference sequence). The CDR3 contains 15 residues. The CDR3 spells CASSFADSSSYEQYF. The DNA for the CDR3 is TGTGCCAGCAGCTTTGCGGACAGCTCGTCCTACGAGCAGTACTTC.

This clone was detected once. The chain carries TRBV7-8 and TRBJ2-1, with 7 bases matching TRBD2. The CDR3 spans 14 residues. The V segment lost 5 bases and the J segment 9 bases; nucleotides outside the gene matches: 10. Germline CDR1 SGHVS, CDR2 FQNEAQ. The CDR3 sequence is CASSPSVGEGEQFF. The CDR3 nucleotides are TGTGCCAGCAGCCCAAGTGTAGGGGAGGGTGAGCAGTTCTTC.

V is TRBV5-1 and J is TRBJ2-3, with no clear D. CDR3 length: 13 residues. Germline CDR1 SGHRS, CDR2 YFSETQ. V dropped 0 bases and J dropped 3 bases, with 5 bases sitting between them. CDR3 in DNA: TGCGCCAGCAGCTTGGGAGATACAGATACGCAGTATTTT. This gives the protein CASSLGDTDTQYF.

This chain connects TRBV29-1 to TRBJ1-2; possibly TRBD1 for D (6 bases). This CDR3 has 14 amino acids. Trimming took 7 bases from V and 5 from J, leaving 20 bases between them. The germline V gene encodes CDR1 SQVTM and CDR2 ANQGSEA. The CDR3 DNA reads TGCAGCGCCGACAGAGGGGGGGGCGGGTATGGCTACACCTTC. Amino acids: CSADRGGGGYGYTF.

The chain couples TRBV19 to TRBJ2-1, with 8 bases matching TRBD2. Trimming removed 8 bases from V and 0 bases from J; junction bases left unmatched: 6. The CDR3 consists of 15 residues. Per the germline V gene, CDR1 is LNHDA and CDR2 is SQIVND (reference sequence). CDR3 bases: TGTGCCAGTGGAAAAAGCGGGAGCTCCTACAATGAGCAGTTCTTC. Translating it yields CASGKSGSSYNEQFF.

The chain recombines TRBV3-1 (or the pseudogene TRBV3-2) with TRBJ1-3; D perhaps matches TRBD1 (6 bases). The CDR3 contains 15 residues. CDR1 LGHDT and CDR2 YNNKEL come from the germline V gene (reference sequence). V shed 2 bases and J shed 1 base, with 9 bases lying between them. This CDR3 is CASSQQTGSGNTIYF. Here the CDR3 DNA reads TGTGCCAGCAGCCAACAAACAGGGTCTGGAAACACCATATATTTT.

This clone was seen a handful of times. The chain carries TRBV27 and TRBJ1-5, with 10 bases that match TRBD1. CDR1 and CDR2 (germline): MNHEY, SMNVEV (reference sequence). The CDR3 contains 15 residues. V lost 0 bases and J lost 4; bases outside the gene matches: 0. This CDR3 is CASSLSGQGNQPQHF. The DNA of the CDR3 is TGTGCCAGCAGTTTATCGGGACAGGGGAATCAGCCCCAGCATTTT.

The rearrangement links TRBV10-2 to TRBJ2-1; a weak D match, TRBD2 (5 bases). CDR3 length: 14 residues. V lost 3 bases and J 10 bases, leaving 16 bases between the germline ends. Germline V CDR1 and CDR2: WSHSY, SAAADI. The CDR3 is CASSDLPFPGEQFF. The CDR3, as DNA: TGCGCCAGCAGTGACCTACCATTCCCGGGGGAGCAGTTCTTC.

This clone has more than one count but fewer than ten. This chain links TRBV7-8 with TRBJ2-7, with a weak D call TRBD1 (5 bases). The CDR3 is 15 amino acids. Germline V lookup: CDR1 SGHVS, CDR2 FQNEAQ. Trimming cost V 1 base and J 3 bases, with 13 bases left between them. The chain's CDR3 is CASSLEGLADYEQYF. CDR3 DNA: TGTGCCAGCAGCTTAGAGGGGTTAGCAGACTACGAGCAGTACTTC.

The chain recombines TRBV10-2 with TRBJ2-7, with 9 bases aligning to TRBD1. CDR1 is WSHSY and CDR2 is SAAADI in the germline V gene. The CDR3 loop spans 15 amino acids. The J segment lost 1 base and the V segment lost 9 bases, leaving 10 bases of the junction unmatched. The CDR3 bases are TGCGCCAGATTAAAGTTCGGGACAGGGTCCTACGAGCAGTACTTC. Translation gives CARLKFGTGSYEQYF.

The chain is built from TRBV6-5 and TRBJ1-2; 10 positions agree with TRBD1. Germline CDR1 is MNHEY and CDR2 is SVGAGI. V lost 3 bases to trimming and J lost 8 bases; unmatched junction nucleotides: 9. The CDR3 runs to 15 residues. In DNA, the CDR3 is TGTGCCAGCAGTTATTGGTCCGACAGGGGGCAGGGCTACACCTTC. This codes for CASSYWSDRGQGYTF.

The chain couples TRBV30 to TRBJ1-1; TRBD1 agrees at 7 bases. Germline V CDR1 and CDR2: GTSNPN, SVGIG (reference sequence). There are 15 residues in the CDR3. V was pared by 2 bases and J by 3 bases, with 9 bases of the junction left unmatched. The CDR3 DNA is TGTGCCTGGAGTTCCACCCGAACAGGGGACACTGAAGCTTTCTTT. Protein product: CAWSSTRTGDTEAFF. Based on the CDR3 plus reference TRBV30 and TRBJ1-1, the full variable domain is SQTIHQWPATLVQPVGSPLSLECTVEGTSNPNLYWYRQAAGRGLQLLFYSVGIGQISSEVPQNLSASRPQDRQFILSSKKLLLSDSGFYLCAWSSTRTGDTEAFFGQGTRLTVV.

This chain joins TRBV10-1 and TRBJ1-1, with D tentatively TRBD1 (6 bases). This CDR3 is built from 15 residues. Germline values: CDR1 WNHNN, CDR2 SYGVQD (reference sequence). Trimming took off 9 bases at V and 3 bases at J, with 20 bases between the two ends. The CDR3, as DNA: TGCGCCAGAGCCCTCCGTTCGGGGGGCTACACTGAAGCTTTCTTT. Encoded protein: CARALRSGGYTEAFF.

The CDR3 DNA reads TGTGCTAGTGGTTTGGGTGACAGGGGTCAGGATACGCAGTATTTT. Translation: CASGLGDRGQDTQYF. The chain couples TRBV12-5 to TRBJ2-3; 8 bases map to TRBD1. The CDR3 runs 15 residues. V shed 1 base, J shed 6 bases, and the junction held 6 bases outside the gene matches. Germline V gene lookup returns CDR1 LGHNT and CDR2 FRNRAP.

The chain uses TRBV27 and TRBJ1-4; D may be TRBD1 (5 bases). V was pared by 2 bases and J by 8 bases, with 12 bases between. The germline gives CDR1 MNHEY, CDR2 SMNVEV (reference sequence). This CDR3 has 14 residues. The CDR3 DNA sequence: TGTGCCAGCAGTTTAGCGGCAGGGTTCGAAAAACTGTTTTTT. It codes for CASSLAAGFEKLFF.

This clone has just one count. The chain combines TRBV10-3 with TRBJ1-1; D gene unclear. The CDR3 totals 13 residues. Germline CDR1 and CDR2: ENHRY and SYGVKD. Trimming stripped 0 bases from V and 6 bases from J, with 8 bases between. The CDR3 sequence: CAISESRSSEAFF. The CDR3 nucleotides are TGTGCCATCAGTGAGTCTCGAAGCTCTGAAGCTTTCTTT.

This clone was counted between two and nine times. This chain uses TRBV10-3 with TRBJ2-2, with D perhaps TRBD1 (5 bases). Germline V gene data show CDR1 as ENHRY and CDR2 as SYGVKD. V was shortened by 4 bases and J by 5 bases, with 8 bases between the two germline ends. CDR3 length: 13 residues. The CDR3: CAISGRGTGELFF. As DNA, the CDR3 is TGTGCCATCAGTGGTAGGGGAACCGGGGAGCTGTTTTTT.

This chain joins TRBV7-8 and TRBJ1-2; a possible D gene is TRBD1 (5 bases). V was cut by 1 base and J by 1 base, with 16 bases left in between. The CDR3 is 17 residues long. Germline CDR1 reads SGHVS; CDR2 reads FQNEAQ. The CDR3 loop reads CASSLVVGRAFNYGYTF. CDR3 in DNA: TGTGCCAGCAGCTTAGTGGTAGGCAGGGCATTTAACTATGGCTACACCTTC.

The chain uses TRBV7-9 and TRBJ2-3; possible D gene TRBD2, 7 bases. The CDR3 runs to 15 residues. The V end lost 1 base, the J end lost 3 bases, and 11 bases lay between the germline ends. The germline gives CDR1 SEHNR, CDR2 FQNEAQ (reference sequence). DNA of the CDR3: TGTGCCAGCAGCTTAGTAGGGGGGGCAACAGATACGCAGTATTTT. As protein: CASSLVGGATDTQYF.

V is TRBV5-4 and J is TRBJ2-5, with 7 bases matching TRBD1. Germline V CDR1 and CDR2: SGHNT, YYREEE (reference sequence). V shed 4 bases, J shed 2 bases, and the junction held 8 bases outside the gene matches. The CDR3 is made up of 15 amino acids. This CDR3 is CASSATTGTQETQYF. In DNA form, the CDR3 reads TGTGCCAGCAGCGCTACGACAGGGACACAAGAGACCCAGTACTTC.

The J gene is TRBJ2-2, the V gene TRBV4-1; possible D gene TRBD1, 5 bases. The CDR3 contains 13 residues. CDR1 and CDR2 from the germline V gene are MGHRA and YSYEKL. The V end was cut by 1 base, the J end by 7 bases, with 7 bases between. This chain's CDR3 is CASSQGGDGELFF. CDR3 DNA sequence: TGCGCCAGCAGCCAAGGGGGCGACGGGGAGCTGTTTTTT.

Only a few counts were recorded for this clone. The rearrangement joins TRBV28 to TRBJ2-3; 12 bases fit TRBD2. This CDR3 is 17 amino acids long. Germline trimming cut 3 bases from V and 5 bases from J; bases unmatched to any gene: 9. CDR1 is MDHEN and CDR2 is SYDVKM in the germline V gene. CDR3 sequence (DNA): TGTGCCAGCAGTTTCGGACTAGCGGGAACAGGCGGAGATACGCAGTATTTT. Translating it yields CASSFGLAGTGGDTQYF.

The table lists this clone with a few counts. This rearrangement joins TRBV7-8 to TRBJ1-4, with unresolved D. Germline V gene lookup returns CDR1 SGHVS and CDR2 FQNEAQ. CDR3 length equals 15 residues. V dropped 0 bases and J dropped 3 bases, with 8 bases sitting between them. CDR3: CASSLAREANEKLFF. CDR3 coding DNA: TGTGCCAGCAGCTTAGCCCGGGAGGCTAATGAAAAACTGTTTTTT. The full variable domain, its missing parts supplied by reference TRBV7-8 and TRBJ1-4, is GAGVSQSPRYKVAKRGQDVALRCDPISGHVSLFWYQQALGQGPEFLTYFQNEAQLDKSGLPSDRFFAERPEGSVSTLKIQRTQQEDSAVYLCASSLAREANEKLFFGSGTQLSVL.

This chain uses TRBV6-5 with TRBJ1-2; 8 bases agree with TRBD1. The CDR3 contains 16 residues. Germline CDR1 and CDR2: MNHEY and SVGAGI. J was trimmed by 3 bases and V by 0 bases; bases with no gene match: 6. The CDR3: CASSYSPAGGYYGYTF. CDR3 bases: TGTGCCAGCAGTTACTCCCCGGCAGGGGGCTACTATGGCTACACCTTC.

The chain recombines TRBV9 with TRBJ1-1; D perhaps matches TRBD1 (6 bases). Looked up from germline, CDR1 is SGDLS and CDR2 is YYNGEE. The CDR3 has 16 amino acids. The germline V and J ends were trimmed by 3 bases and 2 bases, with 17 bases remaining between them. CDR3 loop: CASSDIRTAFNTEAFF. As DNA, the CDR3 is TGTGCCAGCAGCGATATCAGGACAGCTTTTAACACTGAAGCTTTCTTT.

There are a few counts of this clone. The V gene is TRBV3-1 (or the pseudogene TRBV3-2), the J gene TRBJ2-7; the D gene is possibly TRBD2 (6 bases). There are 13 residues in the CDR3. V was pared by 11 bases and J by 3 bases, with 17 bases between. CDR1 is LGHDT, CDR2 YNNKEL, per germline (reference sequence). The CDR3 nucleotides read TGTGCCTCCCGCAAAGGAGGGGTCTACGAGCAGTACTTC. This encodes CASRKGGVYEQYF.

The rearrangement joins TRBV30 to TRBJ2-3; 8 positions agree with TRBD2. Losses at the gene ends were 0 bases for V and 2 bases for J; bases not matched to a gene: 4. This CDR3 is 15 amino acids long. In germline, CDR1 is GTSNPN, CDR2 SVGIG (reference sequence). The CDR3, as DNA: TGTGCCTGGAGTGTACGGGGGGGACCCACAGATACGCAGTATTTT. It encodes CAWSVRGGPTDTQYF.

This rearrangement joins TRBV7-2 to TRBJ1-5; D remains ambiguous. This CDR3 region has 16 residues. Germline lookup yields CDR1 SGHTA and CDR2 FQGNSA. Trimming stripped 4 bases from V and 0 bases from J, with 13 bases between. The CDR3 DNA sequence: TGTGCCAGCAGCTCAAATGGTCAGAATAGCAATCAGCCCCAGCATTTT. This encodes CASSSNGQNSNQPQHF.